A selection of T cell receptor beta chains follows, all from one sample in a study of control samples from healthy donors and cancer patients. TCRdb's copy holds only in-frame clones and misses some; the assay was immunoSEQ multiplex PCR. The table records roughly 130,000 clones, 75% to 95% of them present only once. Sequencing was performed on blood. The receptor source for this set is a man between 18 and 35 years old in good health. Both conserved end residues are part of each CDR3. A D gene is named only where the DNA matches it firmly. Where a row states a size, it is once, few, many or the class of an expanded clone; other rows omit it.

j_call d_call v_call clone_size cdr3_nt cdr3_aa
TRBJ2-7 - TRBV30 - TGTGCCTGTTCTCCAGGAATCTACGAGCAGTACTTC CACSPGIYEQYF
TRBJ1-5 - TRBV30 - TGTGCCTGGAGTTTGGAGAATAGCAATCAGCCCCAGCATTTT CAWSLENSNQPQHF
TRBJ1-4 - TRBV6-5 - TGTGCCAGCTCCAGGACATCAACTAATGAAAAACTGTTTTTT CASSRTSTNEKLFF
TRBJ1-1 - TRBV2 - TGTGCCAGCAGTGGTTTGAGACAGAGATCGGGCGGAGCTTTCTTT CASSGLRQRSGGAFF
TRBJ1-2 TRBD1 TRBV2 - TGTGCCAGCAGTCAGGGACAGGTTAGAGGCTACACCTTC CASSQGQVRGYTF
TRBJ2-7 TRBD1 TRBV5-4 - TGTGCCAGCAGCTCGGGACAGCCCCGAAACTCCTACGAGCAGTACTTC CASSSGQPRNSYEQYF
TRBJ1-1 - TRBV30 - TGTGCCTGGAGTGTTCCCGGCCCCTACACTGAAGCTTTCTTT CAWSVPGPYTEAFF
TRBJ1-6 - TRBV11-2 - TGTGCCAGCAGCTCTCAGGGTTTGTCCGATTCACCCCTCCACTTT CASSSQGLSDSPLHF
TRBJ2-5 TRBD2 TRBV5-1 - TGCGCCAGCAGCCCCAGAGCGGGGGGGGGACAAGAGACCCAGTACTTC CASSPRAGGGQETQYF
TRBJ2-7 - TRBV5-6 - TGTGCCAGCAGCTTGGGTGGGTGGGGCAGGACGGGCTCCTACGAGCAGTACTTC CASSLGGWGRTGSYEQYF
TRBJ2-2 - TRBV4-1 - TGCGCCAGCAGCCAAGAGAGGGGCCGGAACACCGGGGAGCTGTTTTTT CASSQERGRNTGELFF
TRBJ2-7 - TRBV20-1 - TGCAGTGCTAGTGGGCTTTCCTACGAGCAGTACTTC CSASGLSYEQYF
TRBJ1-6 TRBD1 TRBV10-2 few TGCGCCAGCAGTGAGTCGGGGAGAGGGGGCGCTTCACCCCTCCACTTT CASSESGRGGASPLHF
TRBJ1-1 - TRBV27 - TGTGCCAGCAGGGCGGCGGGGGGCACTGAAGCTTTCTTT CASRAAGGTEAFF
TRBJ1-1 - TRBV5-4 - TGTGCCAGCAGCCTTCCGGACGGACCGAACACTGAAGCTTTCTTT CASSLPDGPNTEAFF
TRBJ2-2 TRBD2 TRBV5-6 - TGTGCCAGCAGCTTGAGCGGGGGGGCTTACACCGGGGAGCTGTTTTTT CASSLSGGAYTGELFF
TRBJ2-2 - TRBV7-7 - TGTGCCAGCAGCCCCGACAGGACCGGGGAGCTGTTTTTT CASSPDRTGELFF
TRBJ1-6 - TRBV5-6 once TGTGCCAGCAGCTTCCCAGGGATCGGTCCCCTCCACTTT CASSFPGIGPLHF
TRBJ2-7 TRBD1 TRBV11-2 few TGTGCCAGCAGCTTAGAGGGCATTAGAGGTGGGACAGGGAGAAACTACGAGCAGTACTTC CASSLEGIRGGTGRNYEQYF
TRBJ2-1 TRBD1 TRBV7-6 - TGTGCCAGCAGCTGGACAGGGAGCTCCTACAATGAGCAGTTCTTC CASSWTGSSYNEQFF
TRBJ2-1 - TRBV30 - TGTGCCTGGAGTGGGGGTTACAATGAGCAGTTCTTC CAWSGGYNEQFF
TRBJ1-6 TRBD1 TRBV7-2 - TGTGCCAGCACATCCCGACAGGGCTTTTATAATTCACCCCTCCACTTT CASTSRQGFYNSPLHF
TRBJ2-1 - TRBV5-6 - TGTGCCAGCAGCTTGGGACTGTTCGCCTACAATGAGCAGTTCTTC CASSLGLFAYNEQFF
TRBJ1-2 - TRBV30 few TGTGCCTGGAGTCCCGGGTTGTACGGCTACACCTTC CAWSPGLYGYTF
TRBJ2-7 TRBD1 TRBV27 - TGTGCCAGCAGTGACGCGGGACAGGGTAGCGACGAGCAGTACTTC CASSDAGQGSDEQYF
TRBJ1-2 - TRBV3-1/TRBV3-2 - TGTGCCAGCAGCCTGGGGGATCAGAGCGCCGGTGGCTACACCTTC CASSLGDQSAGGYTF
TRBJ2-1 TRBD2 TRBV5-1 - TGCGCCAGCAGCTGGACAGGACTAGCGGCTGGATACAATGAGCAGTTCTTC CASSWTGLAAGYNEQFF
TRBJ1-1 - TRBV7-9 many TGTGCCAGCAGCTTAGCGCCGGGTACGGACACTGAAGCTTTCTTT CASSLAPGTDTEAFF
TRBJ2-1 TRBD1 TRBV4-2 - TGTGCCAGCAGCCGTCGGACCAGGGACAGGAGTAGTGATGAGCAGTTCTTC CASSRRTRDRSSDEQFF
TRBJ1-3 - TRBV9 - TGTGCCAGCAGCGCCCGACGGGGGACCACTGGAAACACCATATATTTT CASSARRGTTGNTIYF
TRBJ2-3 TRBD1 TRBV27 - TGTGCCAGCAGTCCTTGGACAGGGCGGTCAGATACGCAGTATTTT CASSPWTGRSDTQYF
TRBJ1-6 - TRBV4-2 - TGTGCCAGCAGCCACCTATGGGGGAATAATTCACCCCTCCACTTT CASSHLWGNNSPLHF
TRBJ2-3 - TRBV11-3 - TGTGCCAGCAGCTTAAGGGGTCGCCCTCCCCACACAGATACGCAGTATTTT CASSLRGRPPHTDTQYF
TRBJ1-1 TRBD1 TRBV3-1/TRBV3-2 - TGTGCCAGCAGCCAGACAGGGGTGGATGAAGCTTTCTTT CASSQTGVDEAFF
TRBJ2-5 - TRBV10-2 - TGCGCCAGCAGCCGACAGCCGCAAGAGACCCAGTACTTC CASSRQPQETQYF
TRBJ2-7 - TRBV3-1/TRBV3-2 - TGTGCCAGCAGCCAGGGAGCCCACGAGCAGTACTTC CASSQGAHEQYF
TRBJ1-5 - TRBV2 - TGTGCCAGCAGTGAACAGGGGAATAGCAATCAGCCCCAGCATTTT CASSEQGNSNQPQHF
TRBJ2-3 TRBD2 TRBV6-4 - TGTGCCAGCAGTGACTCACGTTCGGGGGGAAGAGATACGCAGTATTTT CASSDSRSGGRDTQYF
TRBJ2-5 - TRBV27 - TGTGCCAGCAGTTTATCGCAGACCGGTGGGGAAGAGACCCAGTACTTC CASSLSQTGGEETQYF
TRBJ2-7 - TRBV11-2 once TGTGCCAGCAGCTCCTCCCCCAAGACAGGCCTGGAGCAGTACTTC CASSSSPKTGLEQYF
TRBJ1-5 - TRBV2 few TGTGCCAGCAGTGATCAATCCGGGGGCTTAAGACAGCCCCAGCATTTT CASSDQSGGLRQPQHF
TRBJ2-1 - TRBV6-5 - TGTGCCAGCAGAGACGTCAGAAAGTCCTACAATGAGCAGTTCTTC CASRDVRKSYNEQFF
TRBJ2-7 - TRBV7-2 - TGTGCCAGCAGTCTTCCCTGGGACGCGAGCTCCTACGAGCAGTACTTC CASSLPWDASSYEQYF
TRBJ1-1 - TRBV10-3 - TGTGCCATCAGTGAACGTAGGAACACTGAAGCTTTCTTT CAISERRNTEAFF
TRBJ1-3 - TRBV18 - TGTGCCAGCTCACCATTAGGGGCCAGCTCTGGAAACACCATATATTTT CASSPLGASSGNTIYF
TRBJ1-2 TRBD1 TRBV18 few TGTGCCAGCTCACCCGAAGGACAGGGTACGGGCTACACCTTC CASSPEGQGTGYTF